A single sample gave rise to the 2 T cell receptor beta chains below, sequenced in a study of OX40 agonist ivuxolimab in advanced cancers. The table came from immunoSEQ multiplex PCR; TCRdb's copy has only in-frame clones and leaves some out. The repertoire holds 67,000 or so clones, roughly 90% seen once, with 1.1% in the top ten. The sample in question was CD4+ or CD8+ T cells sorted from blood, obtained in a trial of the OX40 agonist ivuxolimab. The receptors here all came from an adult with an advanced solid tumor such as melanoma, head and neck, liver or kidney cancer.

The rearrangement links TRBV4-2 to TRBJ2-1, with 14 bases aligning to TRBD2. CDR1 and CDR2 from the germline V gene are LGHNA and YNFKEQ. With 1 base clipped from V and 4 bases from J, the junction kept 12 bases outside the gene matches. The CDR3 covers 20 residues. The CDR3 loop is CASSQAFVGTSGGMYNEQFF. For the CDR3, the DNA is TGTGCCAGCAGCCAAGCGTTCGTCGGGACTAGCGGGGGAATGTACAATGAGCAGTTCTTC.

This chain connects TRBV5-8 to TRBJ2-5, with D maybe TRBD1 (6 bases). This CDR3 has 14 amino acids. Germline V CDR1 and CDR2: SGHTS, YDEGEE. V was clipped by 3 bases and J by 5 bases, with 14 bases between them. Here the CDR3 reads CASSYPGVSETQYF. The CDR3 DNA reads TGTGCCAGCAGCTATCCAGGGGTGAGCGAGACCCAGTACTTC.